The sequence of this T cell receptor (beta chain) was determined in a study of blood T cell repertoires in COVID-19. Study context: From the United States, Italy and Spain came samples of acute and convalescent COVID-19. PBMCs, B-cell-depleted T cells, or T cells were the source of the cDNA or gDNA that made up the material.

The CDR3 runs 16 residues. The V end was cut by 1 base, the J end by 0 bases, with 13 bases between. From germline, CDR1 is SGHDN and CDR2 FVKESK. Only in-frame clones appear in the TCRdb table, and some are missing; sequencing was by immunoSEQ multiplex PCR. The data show under 300,000 clones, 86% seen once. The sequence was collected from a man aged 30 to 45 who had recovered from COVID-19. V is TRBV14 and J is TRBJ2-7, with D tentatively TRBD2 (5 bases). Sequencing input: peripheral blood. The CDR3 DNA is TGTGCCAGCAGCCAAGGCCGACTACTAGGCTCCTACGAGCAGTACTTC. Encoded protein: CASSQGRLLGSYEQYF.